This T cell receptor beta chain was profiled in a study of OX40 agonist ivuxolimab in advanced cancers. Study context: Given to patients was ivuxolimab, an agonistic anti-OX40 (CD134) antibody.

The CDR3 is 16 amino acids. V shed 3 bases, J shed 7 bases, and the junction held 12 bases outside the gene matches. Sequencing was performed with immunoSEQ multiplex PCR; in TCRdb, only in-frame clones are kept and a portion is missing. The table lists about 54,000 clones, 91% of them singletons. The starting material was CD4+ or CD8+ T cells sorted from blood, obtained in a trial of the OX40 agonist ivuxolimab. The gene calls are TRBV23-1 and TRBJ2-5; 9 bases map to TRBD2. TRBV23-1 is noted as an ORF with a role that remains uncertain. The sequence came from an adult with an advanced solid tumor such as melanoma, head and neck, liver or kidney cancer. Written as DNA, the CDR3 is TGCGCCAGCAGTCATTACGCGGGAGGGCCATTCCCGACCCAGTACTTC. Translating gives CASSHYAGGPFPTQYF.